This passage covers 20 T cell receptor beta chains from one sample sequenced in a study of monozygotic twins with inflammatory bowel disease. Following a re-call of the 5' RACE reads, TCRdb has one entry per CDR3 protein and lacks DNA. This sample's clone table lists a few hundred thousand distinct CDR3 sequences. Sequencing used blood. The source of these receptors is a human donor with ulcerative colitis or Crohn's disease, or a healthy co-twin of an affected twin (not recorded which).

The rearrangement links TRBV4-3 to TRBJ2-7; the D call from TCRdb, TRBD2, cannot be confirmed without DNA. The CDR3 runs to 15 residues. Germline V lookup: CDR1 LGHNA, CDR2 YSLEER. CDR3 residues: CASSIGLAAFDEQYF.

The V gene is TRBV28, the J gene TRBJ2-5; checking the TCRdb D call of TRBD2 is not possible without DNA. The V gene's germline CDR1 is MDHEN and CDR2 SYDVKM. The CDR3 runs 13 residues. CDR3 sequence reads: CASSAPVVETQYF.

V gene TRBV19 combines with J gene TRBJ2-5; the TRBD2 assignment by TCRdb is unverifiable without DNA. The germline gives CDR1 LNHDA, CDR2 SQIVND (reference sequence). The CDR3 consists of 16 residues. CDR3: CASSPRGSGSWKTQYF.

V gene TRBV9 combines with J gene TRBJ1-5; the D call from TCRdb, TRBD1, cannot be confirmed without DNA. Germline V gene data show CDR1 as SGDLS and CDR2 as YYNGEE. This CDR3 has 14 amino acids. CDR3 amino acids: CASSVGTGSQPQHF. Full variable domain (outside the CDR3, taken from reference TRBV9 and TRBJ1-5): DSGVTQTPKHLITATGQRVTLRCSPRSGDLSVYWYQQSLDQGLQFLIQYYNGEERAKGNILERFSAQQFPDLHSELNLSSLELGDSALYFCASSVGTGSQPQHFGDGTRLSIL.

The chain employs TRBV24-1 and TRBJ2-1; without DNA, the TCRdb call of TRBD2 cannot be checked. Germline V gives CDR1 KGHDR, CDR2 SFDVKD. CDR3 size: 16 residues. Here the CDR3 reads CATSDSTSGRYNEQFF.

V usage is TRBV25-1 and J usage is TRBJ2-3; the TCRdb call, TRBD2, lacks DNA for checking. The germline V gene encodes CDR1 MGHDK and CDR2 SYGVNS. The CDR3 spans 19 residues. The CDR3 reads CASSDSGGRTWSRTDTQYF.

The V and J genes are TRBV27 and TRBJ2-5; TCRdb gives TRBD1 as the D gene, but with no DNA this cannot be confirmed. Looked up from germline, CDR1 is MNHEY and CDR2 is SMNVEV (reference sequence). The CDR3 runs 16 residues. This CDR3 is CASRPFPGQGEETQYF.

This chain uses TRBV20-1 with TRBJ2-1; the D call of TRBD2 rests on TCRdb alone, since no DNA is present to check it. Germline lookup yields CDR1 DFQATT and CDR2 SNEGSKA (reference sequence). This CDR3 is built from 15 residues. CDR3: CSAPRPAGAGNEQFF.

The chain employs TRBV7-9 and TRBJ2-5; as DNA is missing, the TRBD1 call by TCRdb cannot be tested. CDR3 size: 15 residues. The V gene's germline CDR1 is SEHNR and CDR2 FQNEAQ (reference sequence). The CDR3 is CASSRAETGKETQYF.

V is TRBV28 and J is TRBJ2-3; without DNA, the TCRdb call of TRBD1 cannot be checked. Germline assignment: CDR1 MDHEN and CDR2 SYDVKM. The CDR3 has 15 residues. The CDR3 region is CASSPPDPPTDTQYF.

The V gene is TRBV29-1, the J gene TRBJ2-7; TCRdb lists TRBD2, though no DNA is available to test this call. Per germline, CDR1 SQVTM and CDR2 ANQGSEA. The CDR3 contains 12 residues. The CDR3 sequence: CSVRSGTYEQYF.

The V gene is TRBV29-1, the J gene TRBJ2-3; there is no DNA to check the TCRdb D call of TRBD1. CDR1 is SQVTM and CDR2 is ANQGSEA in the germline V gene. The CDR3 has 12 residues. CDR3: CSPIGQGDTQYF.

The CDR3 reads CSARATGSEAFF. This chain uses TRBV20-1 with TRBJ1-1; TCRdb outputs TRBD1, but without DNA this stays unchecked. Germline-derived CDR1 and CDR2 are DFQATT and SNEGSKA (reference sequence). This CDR3 is 12 amino acids long.

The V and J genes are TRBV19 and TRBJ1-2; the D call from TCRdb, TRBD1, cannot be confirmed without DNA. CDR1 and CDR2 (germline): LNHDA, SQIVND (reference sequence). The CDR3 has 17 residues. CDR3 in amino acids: CASSTPGQGYGVYGYTF.

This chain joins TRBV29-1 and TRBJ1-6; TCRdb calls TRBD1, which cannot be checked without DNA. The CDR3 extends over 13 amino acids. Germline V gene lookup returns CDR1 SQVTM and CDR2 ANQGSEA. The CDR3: CSVVDRVGSPLHF.

The CDR3 spells CSASRDRSSYNSPLHF. This chain uses TRBV20-1 with TRBJ1-6. This CDR3 comprises 16 residues. From germline, CDR1 is DFQATT and CDR2 SNEGSKA (reference sequence).

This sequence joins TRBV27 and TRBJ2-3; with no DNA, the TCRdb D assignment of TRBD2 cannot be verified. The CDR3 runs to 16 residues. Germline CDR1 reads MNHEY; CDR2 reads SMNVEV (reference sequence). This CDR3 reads CASSFRPSAFTDTQYF.

The CDR3 spells CSARGGFVNEKLFF. The V gene is TRBV20-1, the J gene TRBJ1-4; without DNA, the TCRdb call of TRBD1 cannot be checked. This CDR3 has 14 residues. Looked up from germline, CDR1 is DFQATT and CDR2 is SNEGSKA (reference sequence).

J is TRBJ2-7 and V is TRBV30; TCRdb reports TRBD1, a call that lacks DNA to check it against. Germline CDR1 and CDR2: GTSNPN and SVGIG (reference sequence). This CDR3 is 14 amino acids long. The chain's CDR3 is CAWSLDRSTYEQYF. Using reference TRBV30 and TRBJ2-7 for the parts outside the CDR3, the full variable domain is SQTIHQWPATLVQPVGSPLSLECTVEGTSNPNLYWYRQAAGRGLQLLFYSVGIGQISSEVPQNLSASRPQDRQFILSSKKLLLSDSGFYLCAWSLDRSTYEQYFGPGTRLTVT.

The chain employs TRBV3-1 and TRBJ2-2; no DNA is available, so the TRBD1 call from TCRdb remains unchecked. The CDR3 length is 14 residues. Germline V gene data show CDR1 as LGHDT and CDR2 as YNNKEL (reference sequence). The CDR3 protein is CASSLSRDTGELFF.